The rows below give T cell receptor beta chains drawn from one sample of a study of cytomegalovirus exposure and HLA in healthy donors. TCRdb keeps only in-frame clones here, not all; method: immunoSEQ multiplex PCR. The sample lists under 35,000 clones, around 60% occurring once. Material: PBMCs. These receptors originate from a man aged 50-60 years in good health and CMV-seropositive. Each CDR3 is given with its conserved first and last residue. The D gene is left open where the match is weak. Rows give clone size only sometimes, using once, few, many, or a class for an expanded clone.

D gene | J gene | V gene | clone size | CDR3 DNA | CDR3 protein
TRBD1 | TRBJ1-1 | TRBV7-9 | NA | TGTGCCAGCAGATTGACCGGGACAGGGATTGGTTCGAACACTGAAGCTTTCTTT | CASRLTGTGIGSNTEAFF
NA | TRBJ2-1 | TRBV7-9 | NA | TGTGCCAGCAGTCTAGTGAGAGCTGTTGGGGAGCAGTTCTTC | CASSLVRAVGEQFF
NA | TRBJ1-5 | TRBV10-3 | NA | TGTGCCATCAGTGAGTCGAGGGGGGGCGGGACGAGCAATCAGCCCCAGCATTTT | CAISESRGGGTSNQPQHF
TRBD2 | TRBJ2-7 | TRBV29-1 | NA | TGCAGCGTCGGACTAGCGGGAGTTGAGCAGTACTTC | CSVGLAGVEQYF
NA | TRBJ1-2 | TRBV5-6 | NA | TGTGCCAGCAGATATGTCAAGACAGGTGACGGCTACACCTTC | CASRYVKTGDGYTF
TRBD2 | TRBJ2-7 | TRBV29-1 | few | TGCAGCGTGACTGGACTAGCGGACGAGCAGTACTTC | CSVTGLADEQYF
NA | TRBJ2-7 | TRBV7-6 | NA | TGTGCCAGCAGCCCATGGTTTCAGGGGTCATACGAGCAGTACTTC | CASSPWFQGSYEQYF
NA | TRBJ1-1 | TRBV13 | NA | TGTGCCAGCAGCCAGGGACAGAACACTGAAGCTTTCTTT | CASSQGQNTEAFF
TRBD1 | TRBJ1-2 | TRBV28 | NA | TGTGCCAGCAGACGACAGGGTTATGGCTACACCTTC | CASRRQGYGYTF
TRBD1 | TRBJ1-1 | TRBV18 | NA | TGTGCCAGCTCGCTTACAGGGGGCTCGCCGGCTAACACTGAAGCTTTCTTT | CASSLTGGSPANTEAFF
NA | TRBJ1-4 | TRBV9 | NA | TGTGCCAGCAGCCCCGGACATGCCTCAAGTGAAAAACTGTTTTTT | CASSPGHASSEKLFF
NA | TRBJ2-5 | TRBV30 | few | TGTGCCTGGAGTGCATACTTCCCGCGGGGCCAAGAGACCCAGTACTTC | CAWSAYFPRGQETQYF
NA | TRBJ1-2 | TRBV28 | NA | TGTGCCAGCAGTTCAGGATCCTATGGCTACACCTTC | CASSSGSYGYTF